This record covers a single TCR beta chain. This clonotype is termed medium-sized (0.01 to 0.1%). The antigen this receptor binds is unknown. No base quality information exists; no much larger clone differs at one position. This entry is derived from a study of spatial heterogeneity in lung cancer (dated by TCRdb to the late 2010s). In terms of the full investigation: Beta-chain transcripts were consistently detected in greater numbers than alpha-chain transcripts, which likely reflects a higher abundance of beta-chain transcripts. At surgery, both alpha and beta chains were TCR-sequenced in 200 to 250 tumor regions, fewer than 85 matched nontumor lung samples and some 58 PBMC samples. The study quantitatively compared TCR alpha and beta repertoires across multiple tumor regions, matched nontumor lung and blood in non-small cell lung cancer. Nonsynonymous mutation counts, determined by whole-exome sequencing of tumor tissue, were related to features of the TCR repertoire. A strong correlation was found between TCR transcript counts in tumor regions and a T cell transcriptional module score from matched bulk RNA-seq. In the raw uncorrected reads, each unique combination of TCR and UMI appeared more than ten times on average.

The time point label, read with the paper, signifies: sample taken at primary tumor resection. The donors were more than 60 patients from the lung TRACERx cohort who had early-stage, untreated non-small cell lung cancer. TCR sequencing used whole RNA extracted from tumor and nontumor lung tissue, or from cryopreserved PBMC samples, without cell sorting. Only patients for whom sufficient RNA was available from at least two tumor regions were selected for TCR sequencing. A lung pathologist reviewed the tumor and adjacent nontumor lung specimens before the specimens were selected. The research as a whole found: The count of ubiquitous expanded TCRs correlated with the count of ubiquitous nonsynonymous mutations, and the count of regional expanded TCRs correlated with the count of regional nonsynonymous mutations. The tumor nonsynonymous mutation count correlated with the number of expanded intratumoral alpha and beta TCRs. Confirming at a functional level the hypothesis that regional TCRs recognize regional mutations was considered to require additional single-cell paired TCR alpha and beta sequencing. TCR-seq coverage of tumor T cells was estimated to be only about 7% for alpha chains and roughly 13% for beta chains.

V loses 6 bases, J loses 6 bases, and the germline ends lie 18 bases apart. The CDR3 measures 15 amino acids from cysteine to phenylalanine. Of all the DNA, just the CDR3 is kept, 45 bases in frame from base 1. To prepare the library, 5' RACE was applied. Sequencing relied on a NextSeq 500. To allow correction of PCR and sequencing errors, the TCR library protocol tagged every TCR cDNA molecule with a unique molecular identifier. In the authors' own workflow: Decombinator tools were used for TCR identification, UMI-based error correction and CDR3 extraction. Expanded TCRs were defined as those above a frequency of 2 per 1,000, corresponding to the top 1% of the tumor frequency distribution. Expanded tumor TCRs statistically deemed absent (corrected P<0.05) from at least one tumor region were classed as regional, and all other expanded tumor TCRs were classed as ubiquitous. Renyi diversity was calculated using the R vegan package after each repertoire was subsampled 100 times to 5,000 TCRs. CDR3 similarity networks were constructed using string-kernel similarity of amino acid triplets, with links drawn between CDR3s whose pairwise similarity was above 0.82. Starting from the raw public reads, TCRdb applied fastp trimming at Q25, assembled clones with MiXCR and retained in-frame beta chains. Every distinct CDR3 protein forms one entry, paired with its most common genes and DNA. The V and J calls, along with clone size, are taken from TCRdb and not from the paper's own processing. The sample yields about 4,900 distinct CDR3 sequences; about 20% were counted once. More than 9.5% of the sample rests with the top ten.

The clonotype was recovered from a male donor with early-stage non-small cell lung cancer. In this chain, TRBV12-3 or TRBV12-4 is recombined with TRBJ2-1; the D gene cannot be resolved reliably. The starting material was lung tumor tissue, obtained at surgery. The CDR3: CASSPGLRPANEQFF. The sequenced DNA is TGTGCCAGCAGCCCCGGCCTCCGCCCCGCCAATGAGCAGTTCTTC.